This T cell receptor (beta chain) appears in the sequencing data of a study of shared clonotypes between healthy human individuals. V was clipped by 3 bases and J by 4 bases; unmatched bases: 3. The length of the CDR3 is 14 residues. Germline V gene data show CDR1 as MNHEY and CDR2 as SMNVEV (reference sequence). In the original processing: Filtering differed since immunoSEQ provided only junctions, with no quality scores. The table came from immunoSEQ multiplex PCR; TCRdb's copy has only in-frame clones and leaves some out. D and trimming come from the DNA, and the V and J calls and clone size come from that table. The table records 450,000 to 500,000 clones, 70% to 85% of them present only once. In regard to this clone: This sample includes further DNA sequences coding for the same CDR3.

The receptor was derived from a woman between 40 and 55 years old in good health. Some clones in this sample may be carry-over from other donors' samples. The sequenced sample consisted of PBMCs. This chain links TRBV27 with TRBJ1-5, with 7 bases fitting TRBD1. The CDR3 nucleotides read TGTGCCAGCAGTTTCAGACAGGGAAATCAGCCCCAGCATTTT. This translates into CASSFRQGNQPQHF.